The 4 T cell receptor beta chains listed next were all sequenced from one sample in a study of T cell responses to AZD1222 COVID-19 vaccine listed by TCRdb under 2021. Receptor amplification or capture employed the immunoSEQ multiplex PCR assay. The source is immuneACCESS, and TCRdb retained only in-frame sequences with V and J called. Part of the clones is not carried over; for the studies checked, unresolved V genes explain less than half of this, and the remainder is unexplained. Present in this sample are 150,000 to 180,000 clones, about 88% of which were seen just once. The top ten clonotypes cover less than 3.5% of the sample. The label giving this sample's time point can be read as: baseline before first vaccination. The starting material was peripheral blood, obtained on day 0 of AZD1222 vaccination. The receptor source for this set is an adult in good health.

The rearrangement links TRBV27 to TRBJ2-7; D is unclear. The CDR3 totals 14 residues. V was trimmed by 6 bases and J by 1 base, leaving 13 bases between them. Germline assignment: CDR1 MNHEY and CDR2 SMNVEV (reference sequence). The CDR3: CASSRAGRSYEQYF. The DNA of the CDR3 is TGTGCCAGCAGCCGGGCCGGCAGGTCCTACGAGCAGTACTTC.

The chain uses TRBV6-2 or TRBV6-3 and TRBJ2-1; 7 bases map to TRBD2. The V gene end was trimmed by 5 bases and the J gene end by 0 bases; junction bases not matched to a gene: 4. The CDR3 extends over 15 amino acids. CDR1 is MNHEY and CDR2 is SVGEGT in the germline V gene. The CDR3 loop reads CASSRRGISYNEQFF. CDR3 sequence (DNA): TGTGCCAGCAGTCGGCGGGGGATCTCCTACAATGAGCAGTTCTTC.

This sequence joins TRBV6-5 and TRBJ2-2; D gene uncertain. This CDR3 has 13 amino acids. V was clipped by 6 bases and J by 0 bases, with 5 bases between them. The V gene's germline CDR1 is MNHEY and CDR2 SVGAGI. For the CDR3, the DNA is TGTGCCAGCAGGGAGTCGAACACCGGGGAGCTGTTTTTT. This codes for CASRESNTGELFF.

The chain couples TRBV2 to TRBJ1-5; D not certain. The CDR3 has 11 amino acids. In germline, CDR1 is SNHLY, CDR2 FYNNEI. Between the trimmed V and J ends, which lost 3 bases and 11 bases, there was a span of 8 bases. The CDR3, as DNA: TGTGCCAGCAGTGACCGATTCTCCCAGCATTTT. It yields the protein CASSDRFSQHF. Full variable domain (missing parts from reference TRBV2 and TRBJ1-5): EPEVTQTPSHQVTQMGQEVILRCVPISNHLYFYWYRQILGQKVEFLVSFYNNEISEKSEIFDDQFSVERPDGSNFTLKIRSTKLEDSAMYFCASSDRFSQHFGDGTRLSIL.